This T cell receptor beta chain is drawn from a study of blood T cell repertoires in COVID-19. Study-level background: Acute and convalescent COVID-19 samples came from the United States, Italy and Spain.

Original processing notes: Estimation of nucleated cell counts was performed using reference gene primer amplification. Only in-frame clones appear in the TCRdb table, and some are missing; sequencing was by immunoSEQ multiplex PCR. The V and J calls and clone size come from that table; D and trimming were worked out from the DNA. The sample lists 150,000 to 200,000 clones, almost 80% occurring once. This clone was observed once. V dropped 6 bases and J dropped 4 bases, with 10 bases sitting between them. The germline gives CDR1 LNHDA, CDR2 SQIVND (reference sequence). The CDR3 extends over 13 amino acids.

This sequence joins TRBV19 and TRBJ2-1; a possible D gene is TRBD2 (6 bases). The receptor's source is a woman in her 70s with acute or convalescent COVID-19. Sequenced input: peripheral blood. CDR3 in DNA: TGTGCCAGTAGGGGCGGGGTTTACAATGAGCAGTTCTTC. Its protein product is CASRGGVYNEQFF.